This T cell receptor (beta chain) appears in the sequencing data of a study of cytomegalovirus exposure and HLA in healthy donors. General study results and limits: Later analysis identified 15,000 to 20,000 TCR beta sequences associated with HLA alleles, using a false discovery rate threshold of 0.05. Exclusion applied to some V segments, including TRBV6-2 and TRBV6-3, as they were indistinguishable. Later analysis identified a missense DCLRE1C variant that was linked to TCR beta V- and J-gene trimming. In a later analysis, CMV-associated beta chains were mostly HLA-associated, it appeared.

In regard to this clone: Its antigen remains unknown.

Trimming took 2 bases from V and 4 from J, leaving 21 bases between them. There are 17 residues in the CDR3. Germline V gene data show CDR1 as GTSNPN and CDR2 as SVGIG (reference sequence). PCR was performed using 60 Vbeta and 13 Jbeta primers. The table came from immunoSEQ multiplex PCR; TCRdb's copy has only in-frame clones and leaves some out. The sample has 110,000 or so clones, 73% seen once. The sequenced sample consisted of PBMCs. The chain couples TRBV30 to TRBJ2-1, with a tentative D call TRBD2 (7 bases). This TCR derives from a man in his forties or fifties in good health and CMV-seronegative. CDR3 loop: CAWSPPPGRGTYNEQFF. CDR3 nucleotides: TGTGCCTGGAGTCCACCCCCTGGGCGGGGGACATACAATGAGCAGTTCTTC.